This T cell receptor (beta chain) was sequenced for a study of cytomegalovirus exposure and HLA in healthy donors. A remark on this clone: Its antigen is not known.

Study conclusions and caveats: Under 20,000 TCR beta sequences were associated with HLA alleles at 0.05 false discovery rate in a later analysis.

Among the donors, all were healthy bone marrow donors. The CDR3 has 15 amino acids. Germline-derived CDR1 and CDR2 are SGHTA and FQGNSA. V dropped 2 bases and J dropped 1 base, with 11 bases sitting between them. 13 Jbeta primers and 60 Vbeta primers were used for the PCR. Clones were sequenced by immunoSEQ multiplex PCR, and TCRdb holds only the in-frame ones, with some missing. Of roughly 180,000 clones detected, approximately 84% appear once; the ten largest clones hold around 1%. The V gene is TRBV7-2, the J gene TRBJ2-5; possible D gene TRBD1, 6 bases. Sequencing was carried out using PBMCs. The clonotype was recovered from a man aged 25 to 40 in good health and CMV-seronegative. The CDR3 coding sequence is TGTGCCAGCAGCTTATACAGGGTTGGCCAAGAGACCCAGTACTTC. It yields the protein CASSLYRVGQETQYF.